One sample yielded the 29 T cell receptor beta chains listed below, sequenced in a study of T-cell reconstitution after alpha-beta-depleted transplantation in children (dated by TCRdb to the mid-2010s). The sample's treatment or condition label is to be understood as: allogeneic hematopoietic cell transplantation with graft depleted of TCRalphabeta T cells and CD19 B cells. Library method: PCR. These reads were obtained on an Illumina HiSeq 2500. Molecular barcoding was employed in the preparation of TCR libraries, with unique molecular identifiers being used to normalize TCRbeta repertoire quantification. The public sequencing data were trimmed at Q25 with fastp and processed into clonotypes with MiXCR by TCRdb, which kept only in-frame beta chains. Rows with a matching CDR3 protein are joined into one entry that keeps the most common DNA and genes. The sample has roughly 310,000 distinct CDR3 sequences on record, around 25% of them singletons. Of the sample, approximately 11% falls within the top ten clones.

The source was PBMCs, mostly from graft donor cells, collected 180 days after TCRalphabeta/CD19-depleted stem cell transplant. These receptors all come from a male patient between 10 and 17 years old who had a stem cell transplant for acute lymphoblastic leukemia, so the T cells may come from the graft donor.

The chain has TRBV2 and TRBJ2-7; the D gene is possibly TRBD1 (6 bases). Per the germline V gene, CDR1 is SNHLY and CDR2 is FYNNEI. CDR3 length: 16 residues. The V gene lost 4 bases and the J gene lost 3 bases, with 19 bases spanning the gap. CDR3 region: CASSGETGLENYEQYF. In DNA, the CDR3 is TGTGCCAGCAGTGGGGAGACAGGTCTGGAGAACTACGAGCAGTACTTC.

This clonotype came up once. With a much larger clone just one base away, this may be a read error. V and J are TRBV5-1 and TRBJ2-4; no clear D gene. CDR1 and CDR2 (germline): SGHRS, YFSETQ. This CDR3 has 16 amino acids. CDR3 residues: CATSYSLDPAKNIQYF. The CDR3, as DNA: TGCGCCACCAGCTATTCCCTAGACCCAGCCAAAAACATTCAGTACTTC.

This clonotype was detected a few times. This chain links TRBV12-3 or TRBV12-4 with TRBJ2-1, with D possibly TRBD2 on 5 matching bases. This CDR3 is 15 amino acids long. The V end was cut by 9 bases, the J end by 4 bases, with 19 bases between. The CDR3 region is CASNHITGNYNEQFF. In nucleotides, the CDR3 is TGTGCCAGTAACCACATAACGGGGAATTACAATGAGCAGTTCTTC.

This clonotype has more than one count but fewer than ten. V and J are TRBV7-2 and TRBJ1-2, with D tentatively TRBD1 (5 bases). The CDR3 runs 16 residues. The germline V and J ends were trimmed by 3 bases and 3 bases, with 17 bases remaining between them. Germline loops: CDR1 SGHTA, CDR2 FQGNSA. In DNA form, the CDR3 reads TGTGCCAGCAGCTTTATAACCCGGCCACAGGACTATGGCTACACCTTC. Translating it yields CASSFITRPQDYGYTF. Based on the CDR3 plus reference TRBV7-2 and TRBJ1-2, the full variable domain is GAGVSQSPSNKVTEKGKDVELRCDPISGHTALYWYRQSLGQGLEFLIYFQGNSAPDKSGLPSDRFSAERTGGSVSTLTIQRTQQEDSAVYLCASSFITRPQDYGYTFGSGTRLTVV.

CDR3 residues: CSVDQGGQNIQYF. The CDR3 nucleotides are TGCAGCGTTGACCAGGGGGGTCAAAACATTCAGTACTTC. The chain combines TRBV29-1 with TRBJ2-4, with D possibly matching TRBD1 (7 bases). V lost 3 bases and J lost 5, with 11 bases in between. The CDR3 runs to 13 residues. Germline CDR1 is SQVTM and CDR2 is ANQGSEA.

This CDR3 reads CASSSVWGTSNQPQHF. CDR3 bases: TGTGCCAGCAGCTCCGTGTGGGGGACGAGCAATCAGCCCCAGCATTTT. The chain joins TRBV7-2 to TRBJ1-5; D is possibly TRBD1 (5 bases). The CDR3 contains 16 residues. V lost 4 bases, J lost 1 base, and 14 bases lay in between. Germline V gene sequence: CDR1 SGHTA, CDR2 FQGNSA.

This chain links TRBV3-1 with TRBJ2-1; tentatively, D is TRBD1 or TRBD2 (5 bases each). Deletions cut 1 base from V and 5 bases from J, with 24 bases between. Germline-derived CDR1 and CDR2 are LGHDT and YNNKEL (reference sequence). This CDR3 spans 19 amino acids. DNA of the CDR3: TGTGCCAGCAGCCAAGGTAGGGACGGAGGCTATGCGGCGGACAATGAGCAGTTCTTC. Its protein product is CASSQGRDGGYAADNEQFF.

This clonotype occurred a few times. This could be a read error, since a much larger clone is one nucleotide away. The V gene is TRBV7-9, the J gene TRBJ1-1; 8 bases fit TRBD1. CDR3 length equals 13 residues. Germline values: CDR1 SEHNR, CDR2 FQNEAQ (reference sequence). The chain's CDR3 is CASILHGQGEAFF. DNA of the CDR3: TGTGCCAGCATCTTACACGGACAGGGTGAAGCTTTCTTT.

In the case of this clonotype: Its ends do not fully match the called genes, so a read error is possible. The rearrangement links TRBV5-1 to TRBJ2-2; D may be TRBD1 or TRBD2 (6 bases each). The V gene's germline CDR1 is SGHRS and CDR2 YFSETQ. The CDR3 runs to 16 residues. DNA of the CDR3: TGCGCCAGCGCTGGAAGGGGGGTACCGAACACCGTGGAGCTGTTTTTT. Its protein product is CASAGRGVPNTVELFF.

Only a few counts were recorded for this clonotype. The rearrangement joins TRBV4-1 to TRBJ2-2, with D possibly matching TRBD2 (6 bases). Germline V lookup: CDR1 MGHRA, CDR2 YSYEKL. The V and J ends lost 10 bases and 3 bases respectively, with 15 bases between them. This CDR3 contains 14 residues. The CDR3 DNA reads TGCGCCACCCGTCGGCCTAGCGACACCGGGGAGCTGTTTTTT. It is translated as CATRRPSDTGELFF.

The J gene is TRBJ2-3, the V gene TRBV20-1; D ambiguous. Looked up from germline, CDR1 is DFQATT and CDR2 is SNEGSKA (reference sequence). V was cut by 3 bases and J by 14 bases, with 33 bases left in between. CDR3 length: 17 amino acids. CDR3 sequence reads: CSASRILPVKLALRRYF. As DNA, the CDR3 is TGCAGTGCTAGTCGGATCCTCCCTGTTAAGCTCGCTCTCAGGCGGTATTTT.

The V call is TRBV4-1, the J call TRBJ2-1, with D possibly being TRBD1 (5 bases). CDR1 and CDR2 from the germline V gene are MGHRA and YSYEKL. Between the trimmed V and J ends, which lost 5 bases and 7 bases, there was a span of 12 bases. The CDR3 runs to 13 residues. The CDR3 coding sequence is TGCGCCAGCAGCGCACAACGACAGAATGAGCAGTTCTTC. It specifies CASSAQRQNEQFF.

This clonotype was recorded a few times. V and J are TRBV9 and TRBJ2-1, with D perhaps TRBD1 or TRBD2 (6 bases each). V shed 3 bases and J shed 9 bases, with 13 bases lying between them. This CDR3 region has 13 residues. CDR1 is SGDLS, CDR2 YYNGEE, per germline. The CDR3 sequence: CASSGGAFLEQFF. CDR3 sequence (DNA): TGTGCCAGCAGCGGGGGGGCTTTTCTTGAGCAGTTCTTC.

This clonotype was counted between two and nine times. This sequence joins TRBV12-3 or TRBV12-4 and TRBJ1-3; D remains unclear. V was trimmed by 2 bases and J by 0 bases, leaving 11 bases between them. The CDR3 extends over 16 amino acids. CDR3 residues: CASSLRATYSGNTIYF. The CDR3, as DNA: TGTGCCAGCAGTTTAAGGGCCACCTACTCTGGAAACACCATATATTTT.

V is TRBV5-1 and J is TRBJ2-3; a possible D gene is TRBD2 (6 bases). V was shortened by 2 bases and J by 4 bases, with 11 bases between the two germline ends. Germline CDR1 is SGHRS and CDR2 is YFSETQ. The CDR3 totals 14 residues. The CDR3 bases are TGCGCCAGCAGCTTCGGAGGGCCGGCAGATACGCAGTATTTT. It yields the protein CASSFGGPADTQYF.

The V call is TRBV20-1, the J call TRBJ1-5; D gene unclear. V lost 0 bases to trimming and J lost 5 bases, with 17 bases between them. Germline-derived CDR1 and CDR2 are DFQATT and SNEGSKA (reference sequence). The CDR3 has 16 amino acids. This CDR3 reads CSARDPSGDRDQPQHF. CDR3 DNA sequence: TGCAGTGCTAGAGATCCAAGCGGGGATCGGGATCAGCCCCAGCATTTT.

V usage is TRBV15 and J usage is TRBJ2-1; 7 bases align to TRBD1. Germline V gene data show CDR1 as LNHNV and CDR2 as YYDKDF (reference sequence). There are 14 residues in the CDR3. Trimming removed 3 bases from V and 7 bases from J; junction bases left unmatched: 6. CDR3 nucleotides: TGTGCCACCAGCAGGGCTAGGGGGCGGAATGAGCAGTTCTTC. Encoded protein: CATSRARGRNEQFF.

To note about this clonotype: Just one base apart from a much larger clone, this may be a read error. The rearrangement links TRBV5-1 to TRBJ2-3; D is undetermined. The CDR3 loop spans 12 amino acids. CDR1 and CDR2 (germline): SGHRS, YFSETQ. For the CDR3, the DNA is TGCGCCAGCCGACGATCCACAGATACGCAGTTTTTT. Amino acid sequence: CASRRSTDTQFF.

The V gene is TRBV5-1, the J gene TRBJ2-7, with 15 bases aligning to TRBD2. J gave up 4 bases and V 4 bases, and 12 bases lay outside the gene matches. This CDR3 spans 18 amino acids. The germline gives CDR1 SGHRS, CDR2 YFSETQ. CDR3 bases: TGCGCCAGCAGCCTTATTGGGACTAGCGGGAGGAAGGTTTACGAGCAGTACTTC. It yields the protein CASSLIGTSGRKVYEQYF. Full variable domain (outside the CDR3, taken from reference TRBV5-1 and TRBJ2-7): KAGVTQTPRYLIKTRGQQVTLSCSPISGHRSVSWYQQTPGQGLQFLFEYFSETQRNKGNFPGRFSGRQFSNSRSEMNVSTLELGDSALYLCASSLIGTSGRKVYEQYFGPGTRLTVT.

This rearrangement joins TRBV27 to TRBJ2-7, with 10 bases matching TRBD2. V lost 6 bases to trimming and J lost 2 bases; unmatched junction nucleotides: 22. The CDR3 is 20 amino acids. Germline V lookup: CDR1 MNHEY, CDR2 SMNVEV (reference sequence). The CDR3 sequence is CASSRRGGLSGRAGAYEQYF. The DNA of the CDR3 is TGTGCCAGCAGCCGCCGGGGGGGGCTGAGCGGGAGGGCCGGGGCCTACGAGCAGTACTTC.

In this sample, this clonotype turned up a few times. The chain combines TRBV5-1 with TRBJ2-2, with 7 bases fitting TRBD1. V was clipped by 2 bases and J by 0 bases; unmatched bases: 1. Looked up from germline, CDR1 is SGHRS and CDR2 is YFSETQ. This CDR3 has 15 amino acids. CDR3 sequence (DNA): TGCGCCAGCAGCTTAGGGACAGCGAACACCGGGGAGCTGTTTTTT. This encodes CASSLGTANTGELFF.

This clonotype was recorded a few times. The V gene is TRBV9, the J gene TRBJ2-1; D gene uncertain. The V end lost 3 bases, the J end lost 2 bases, and 6 bases lay between the germline ends. The length of the CDR3 is 13 residues. Germline V gives CDR1 SGDLS, CDR2 YYNGEE. CDR3 amino acids: CASSATPYNEQFF. The CDR3, as DNA: TGTGCCAGCAGCGCGACTCCCTACAATGAGCAGTTCTTC.

The chain links TRBV4-1 to TRBJ2-5, with 7 bases fitting TRBD1. V lost 4 bases to trimming and J lost 0 bases; unmatched junction nucleotides: 2. CDR1 is MGHRA and CDR2 is YSYEKL in the germline V gene. The length of the CDR3 is 14 residues. The CDR3 DNA reads as TGCGCCAGCAGCCCGGGACAGAACCAAGAGACCCAGTACTTC. It yields the protein CASSPGQNQETQYF.

This chain links TRBV20-1 with TRBJ2-7; D is perhaps TRBD2 (6 bases). Germline-derived CDR1 and CDR2 are DFQATT and SNEGSKA (reference sequence). CDR3 size: 14 residues. Trimming took 0 bases from V and 2 from J, leaving 11 bases between them. Here the CDR3 reads CSARDRGGTYEQYF. The CDR3 nucleotides read TGCAGTGCTAGAGATCGCGGAGGGACCTACGAGCAGTACTTC.

The chain has TRBV11-2 and TRBJ2-3; perhaps TRBD2 as D (7 bases). Germline assignment: CDR1 SGHAT and CDR2 FQNNGV. V was clipped by 8 bases and J by 7 bases, with 16 bases between them. This CDR3 is 13 amino acids long. The CDR3 here is CASWGPGGHTQYF. CDR3 nucleotide sequence: TGTGCCAGCTGGGGCCCGGGGGGCCATACGCAGTATTTT.

V and J are TRBV7-2 and TRBJ2-7; D is perhaps TRBD2 (5 bases). V was cut by 1 base and J by 3 bases, with 13 bases left in between. The CDR3 loop spans 15 amino acids. In germline, CDR1 is SGHTA, CDR2 FQGNSA. CDR3 coding DNA: TGTGCCAGCAGCTTAGGAGGGAAACCCTACTACGAGCAGTACTTC. Protein sequence: CASSLGGKPYYEQYF.

The chain combines TRBV11-1 with TRBJ2-7; D unresolved. CDR1 and CDR2 (germline): SGHAT, FQDESV (reference sequence). V lost 5 bases, J lost 4 bases, and 12 bases lay in between. This CDR3 contains 13 residues. CDR3 residues: CASSHSESYEQYF. In nucleotides, the CDR3 is TGTGCCAGCAGCCACTCGGAGAGTTACGAGCAGTACTTC.

The V and J genes are TRBV2 and TRBJ2-4; possible D gene TRBD2, 6 bases. Trimming left V 6 bases short and J 1 base short, with 13 bases between. The CDR3 has 15 residues. Germline V gene sequence: CDR1 SNHLY, CDR2 FYNNEI. CDR3 sequence reads: CASRADAGAKNIQYF. The CDR3 DNA reads TGTGCCAGCAGGGCAGACGCGGGGGCCAAAAACATTCAGTACTTC.

The V gene is TRBV27, the J gene TRBJ2-7; TRBD1 might be the D (5 bases). Per germline, CDR1 MNHEY and CDR2 SMNVEV (reference sequence). The germline V and J ends were trimmed by 4 bases and 4 bases, with 14 bases remaining between them. This CDR3 region has 14 residues. This CDR3 reads CASSWGRVEYEQYF. The CDR3 nucleotides are TGTGCCAGCAGTTGGGGCAGGGTAGAATACGAGCAGTACTTC.